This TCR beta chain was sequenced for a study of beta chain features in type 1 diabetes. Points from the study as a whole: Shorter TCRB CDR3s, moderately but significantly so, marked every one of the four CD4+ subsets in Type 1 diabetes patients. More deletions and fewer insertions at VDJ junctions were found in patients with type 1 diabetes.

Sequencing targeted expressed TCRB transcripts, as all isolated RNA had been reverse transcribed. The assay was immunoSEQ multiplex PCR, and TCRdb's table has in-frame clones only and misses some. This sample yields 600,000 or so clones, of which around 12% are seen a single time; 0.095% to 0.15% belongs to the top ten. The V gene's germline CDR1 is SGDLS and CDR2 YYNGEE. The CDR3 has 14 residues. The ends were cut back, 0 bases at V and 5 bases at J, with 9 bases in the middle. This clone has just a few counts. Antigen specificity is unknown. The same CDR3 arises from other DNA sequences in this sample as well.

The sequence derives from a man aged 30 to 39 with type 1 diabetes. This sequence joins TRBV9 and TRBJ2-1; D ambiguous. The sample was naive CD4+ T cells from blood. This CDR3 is CASSVVTGNNEQFF. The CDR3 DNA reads TGTGCCAGCAGCGTAGTTACCGGCAACAATGAGCAGTTCTTC.